The present T cell receptor beta chain was sequenced within a study of T cell responses to AZD1222 COVID-19 vaccine. The data were produced by immunoSEQ multiplex PCR, yet TCRdb's version contains in-frame clones alone and is incomplete. The sample gives approximately 170,000 clones, approximately 93% of which show up once; about 3.9% is in the top ten. The sample holds one count of this clone. Germline V CDR1 and CDR2: MGHRA, YSYEKL. The CDR3 consists of 15 residues. V was pared by 4 bases and J by 5 bases, with 18 bases between. The sequenced sample was peripheral blood, obtained on day 0 of AZD1222 vaccination. V gene TRBV4-1 combines with J gene TRBJ2-7; D gene uncertain. The origin of this receptor is an adult in good health. In nucleotides, the CDR3 is TGCGCCAGCAGCCCCGCTCCGGGTGGGCGCCACGAGCAGTACTTC. This encodes CASSPAPGGRHEQYF.